This TCR beta chain was retrieved from a study of identical twins. This clonotype was seen many times. One entry per CDR3 protein, called by TCRdb with MiXCR from the 5' RACE reads. The repertoire includes 650,000 to 800,000 distinct CDR3 sequences, around 8.3% of them detected once, and approximately 0.94% sits in the top ten. CDR1 is SGHDN, CDR2 FVKESK, per germline. Trimming at V came to 6 bases and at J to 6 bases, leaving 8 bases not matched to a gene. The CDR3 spans 15 residues. These data were also filed under a second study, of yellow fever vaccine responses in identical twins. Per that paper: Twins reportedly had a vaccine T cell response that seemed partly convergent, partly personalized.

Sequenced: PBMCs. The chain couples TRBV14 to TRBJ2-1; 10 bases agree with TRBD2. The TCR originated in a woman younger than 30 in good health. The CDR3 DNA follows: TGTGCCAGCAGAAATAGCGGGGGGTCCATCAATGAGCAGTTCTTC. Protein sequence: CASRNSGGSINEQFF.